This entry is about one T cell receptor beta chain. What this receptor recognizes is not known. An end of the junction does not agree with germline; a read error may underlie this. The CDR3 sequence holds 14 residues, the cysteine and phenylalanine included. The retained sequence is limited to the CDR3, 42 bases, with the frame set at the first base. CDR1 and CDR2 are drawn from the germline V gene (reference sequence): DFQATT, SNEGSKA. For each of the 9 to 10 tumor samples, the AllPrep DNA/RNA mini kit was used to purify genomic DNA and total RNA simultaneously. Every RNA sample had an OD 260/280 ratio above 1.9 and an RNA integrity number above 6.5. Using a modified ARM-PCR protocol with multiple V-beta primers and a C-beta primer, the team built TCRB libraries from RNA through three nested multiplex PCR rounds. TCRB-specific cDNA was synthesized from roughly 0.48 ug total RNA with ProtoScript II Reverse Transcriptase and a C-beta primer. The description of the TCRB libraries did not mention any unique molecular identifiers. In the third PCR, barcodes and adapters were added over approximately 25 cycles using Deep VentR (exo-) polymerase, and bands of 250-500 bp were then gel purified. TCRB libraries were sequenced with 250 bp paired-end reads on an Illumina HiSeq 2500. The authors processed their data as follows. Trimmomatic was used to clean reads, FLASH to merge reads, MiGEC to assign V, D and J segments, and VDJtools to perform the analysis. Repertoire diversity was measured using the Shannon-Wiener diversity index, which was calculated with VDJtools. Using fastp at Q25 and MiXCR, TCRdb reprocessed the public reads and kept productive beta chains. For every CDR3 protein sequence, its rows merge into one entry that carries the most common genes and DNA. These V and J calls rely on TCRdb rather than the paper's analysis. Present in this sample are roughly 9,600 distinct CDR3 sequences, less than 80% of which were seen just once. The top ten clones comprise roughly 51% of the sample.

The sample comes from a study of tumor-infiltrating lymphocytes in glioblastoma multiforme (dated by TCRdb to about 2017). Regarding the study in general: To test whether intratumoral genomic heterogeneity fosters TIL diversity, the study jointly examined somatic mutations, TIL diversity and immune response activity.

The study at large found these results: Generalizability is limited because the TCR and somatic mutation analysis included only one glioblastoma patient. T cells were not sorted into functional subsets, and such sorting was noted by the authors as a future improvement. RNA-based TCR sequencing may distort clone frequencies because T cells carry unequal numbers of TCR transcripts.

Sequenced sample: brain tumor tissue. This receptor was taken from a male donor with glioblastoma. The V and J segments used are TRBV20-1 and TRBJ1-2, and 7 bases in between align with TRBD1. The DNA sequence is TGCAATGCTAGGAGGGACAGTGTTAACTATGGCTACACATTC. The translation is CNARRDSVNYGYTF.